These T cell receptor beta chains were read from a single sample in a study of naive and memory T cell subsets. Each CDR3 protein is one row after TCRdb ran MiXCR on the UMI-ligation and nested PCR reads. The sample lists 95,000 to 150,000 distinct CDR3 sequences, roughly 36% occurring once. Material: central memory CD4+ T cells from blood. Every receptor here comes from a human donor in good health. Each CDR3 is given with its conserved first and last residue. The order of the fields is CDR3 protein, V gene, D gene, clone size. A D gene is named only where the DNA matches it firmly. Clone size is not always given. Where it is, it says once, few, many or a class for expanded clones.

CDR3aa: CASTSRRGEQYF
v_gene: TRBV28
d_gene: NA
abundance: few

CDR3aa: CASSAGQLVGYTF
v_gene: TRBV7-2
d_gene: NA
abundance: few

CDR3aa: CASSYRERSGDYGYTF
v_gene: TRBV6-2/TRBV6-3
d_gene: NA
abundance: few

CDR3aa: CASSHAGRGRARDTQYF
v_gene: TRBV5-4
d_gene: TRBD2
abundance: NA

CDR3aa: CASSWSGRSTDTQYF
v_gene: TRBV19
d_gene: NA
abundance: NA

CDR3aa: CASSEFLEAFF
v_gene: TRBV2
d_gene: NA
abundance: NA

CDR3aa: CASSPRDSIETQYF
v_gene: TRBV7-6
d_gene: TRBD1
abundance: few

CDR3aa: CASSLSSTDTQYF
v_gene: TRBV27
d_gene: NA
abundance: many

CDR3aa: CSVPGRISYEQYF
v_gene: TRBV20-1
d_gene: NA
abundance: NA

CDR3aa: CASSYREYSNQPQHF
v_gene: TRBV28
d_gene: NA
abundance: NA

CDR3aa: CASSQTIWGGTEAFF
v_gene: TRBV4-3
d_gene: NA
abundance: NA

CDR3aa: CASSYPGEGELFF
v_gene: TRBV6-6
d_gene: NA
abundance: NA

CDR3aa: CASSLGDGGGNQPQHF
v_gene: TRBV28
d_gene: NA
abundance: NA

CDR3aa: CASSRDRINEKLFF
v_gene: TRBV28
d_gene: TRBD1
abundance: NA

CDR3aa: CSARPRQQETQYF
v_gene: TRBV20-1
d_gene: NA
abundance: NA

CDR3aa: CSGAGGRTNTEAFF
v_gene: TRBV29-1
d_gene: NA
abundance: NA

CDR3aa: CASSPRHRQEGSNTEAFF
v_gene: TRBV18
d_gene: NA
abundance: NA

CDR3aa: CSVERDGYEQYF
v_gene: TRBV29-1
d_gene: NA
abundance: few

CDR3aa: CSARTGWGNQPQHF
v_gene: TRBV29-1
d_gene: TRBD1
abundance: NA

CDR3aa: CASNGGAAYEQYF
v_gene: TRBV28
d_gene: NA
abundance: NA

CDR3aa: CASSFTGQMNTEAFF
v_gene: TRBV7-2
d_gene: TRBD1
abundance: once

CDR3aa: CASSYLSILSNQPQHF
v_gene: TRBV6-2/TRBV6-3
d_gene: NA
abundance: few

CDR3aa: CASSRGYDTQYF
v_gene: TRBV11-2
d_gene: NA
abundance: NA

CDR3aa: CASSHTHTGVPEAFF
v_gene: TRBV3-1
d_gene: NA
abundance: few

CDR3aa: CSVGDRRLEQFF
v_gene: TRBV29-1
d_gene: TRBD1
abundance: few

CDR3aa: CASHREIRTEAFF
v_gene: TRBV12-3/TRBV12-4
d_gene: NA
abundance: NA

CDR3aa: CASTGTGLSNQPQHF
v_gene: TRBV19
d_gene: TRBD1
abundance: NA